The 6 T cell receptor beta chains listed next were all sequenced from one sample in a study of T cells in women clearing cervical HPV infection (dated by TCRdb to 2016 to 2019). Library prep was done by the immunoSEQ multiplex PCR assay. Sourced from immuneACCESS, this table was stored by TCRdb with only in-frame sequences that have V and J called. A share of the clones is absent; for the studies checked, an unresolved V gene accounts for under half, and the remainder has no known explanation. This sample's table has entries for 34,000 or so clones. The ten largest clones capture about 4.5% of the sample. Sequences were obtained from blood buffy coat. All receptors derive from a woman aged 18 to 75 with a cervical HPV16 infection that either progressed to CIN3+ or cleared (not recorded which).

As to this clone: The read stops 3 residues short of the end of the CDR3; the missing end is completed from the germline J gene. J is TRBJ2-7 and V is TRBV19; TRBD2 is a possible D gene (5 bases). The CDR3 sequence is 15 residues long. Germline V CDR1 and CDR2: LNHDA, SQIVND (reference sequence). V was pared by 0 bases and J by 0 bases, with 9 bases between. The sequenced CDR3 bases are TGTGCCAGTAGTATAGACAGCGGCCTCTCCTACGAG. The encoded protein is CASSIDSGLSYE. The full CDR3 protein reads CASSIDSGLSYEQYF.

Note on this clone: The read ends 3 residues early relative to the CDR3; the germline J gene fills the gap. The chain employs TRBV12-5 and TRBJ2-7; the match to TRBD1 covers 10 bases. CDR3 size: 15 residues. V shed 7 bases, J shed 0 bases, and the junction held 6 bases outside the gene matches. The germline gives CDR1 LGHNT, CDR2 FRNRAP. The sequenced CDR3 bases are TGTGCTAGTGCCCGACAGGGGGCGGGCTCCTACGAG. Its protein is CASARQGAGSYE. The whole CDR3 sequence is CASARQGAGSYEQYF.

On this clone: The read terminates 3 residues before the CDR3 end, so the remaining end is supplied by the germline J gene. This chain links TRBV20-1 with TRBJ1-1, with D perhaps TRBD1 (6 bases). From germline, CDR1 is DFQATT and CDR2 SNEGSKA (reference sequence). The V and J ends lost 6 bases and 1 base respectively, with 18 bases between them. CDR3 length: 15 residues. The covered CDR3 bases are TGCAGTGCCACGAGACGCGAGACAGGGAACACTGAA. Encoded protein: CSATRRETGNTE. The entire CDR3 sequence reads CSATRRETGNTEAFF.

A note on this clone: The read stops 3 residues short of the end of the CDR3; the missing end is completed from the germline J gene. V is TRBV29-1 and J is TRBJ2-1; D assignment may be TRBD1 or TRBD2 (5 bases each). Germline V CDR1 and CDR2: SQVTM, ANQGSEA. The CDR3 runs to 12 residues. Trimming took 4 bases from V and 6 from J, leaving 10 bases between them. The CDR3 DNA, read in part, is TGCAGCGTTGTCGAGGGGCGCAATGAG. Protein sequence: CSVVEGRNE. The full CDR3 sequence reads CSVVEGRNEQFF.

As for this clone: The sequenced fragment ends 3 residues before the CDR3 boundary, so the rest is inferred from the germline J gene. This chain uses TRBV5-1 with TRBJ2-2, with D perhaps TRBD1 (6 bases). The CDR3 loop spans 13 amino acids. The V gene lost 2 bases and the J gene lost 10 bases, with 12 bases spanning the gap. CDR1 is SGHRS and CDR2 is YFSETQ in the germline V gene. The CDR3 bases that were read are TGCGCCAGCAGCTTCGGACAGTCAGTGGAG. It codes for CASSFGQSVE. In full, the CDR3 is CASSFGQSVELFF.

CDR3 region: CSAMDRYSNQPQHF. CDR3 bases read: TGCAGTGCTATGGACAGGTACAGCAATCAGCCC. This chain connects TRBV20-1 to TRBJ1-5; 7 bases match TRBD1. The missing CDR3 end, 3 residues past where the read stops, is filled in from the germline J gene. With 4 bases clipped from V and 1 base from J, the junction kept 4 bases outside the gene matches. The CDR3 has 14 residues. Germline assignment: CDR1 DFQATT and CDR2 SNEGSKA (reference sequence).